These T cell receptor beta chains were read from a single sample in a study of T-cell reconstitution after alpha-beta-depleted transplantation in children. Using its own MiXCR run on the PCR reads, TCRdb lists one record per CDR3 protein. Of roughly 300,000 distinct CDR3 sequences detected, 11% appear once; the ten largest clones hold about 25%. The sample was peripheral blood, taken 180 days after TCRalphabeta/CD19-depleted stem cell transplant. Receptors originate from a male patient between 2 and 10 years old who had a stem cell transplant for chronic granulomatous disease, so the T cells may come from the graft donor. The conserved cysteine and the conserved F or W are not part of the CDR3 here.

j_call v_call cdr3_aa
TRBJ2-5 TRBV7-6 ASRELKETQY
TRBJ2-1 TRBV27 ASSQPRLAGDYNEQF
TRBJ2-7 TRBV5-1 ASSATGTGEQY
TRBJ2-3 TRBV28 ASSVVGLAYSTDTQY
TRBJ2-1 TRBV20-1 SARAPEGVTYNEQF
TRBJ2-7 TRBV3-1 ASSQVGTDNYEQY
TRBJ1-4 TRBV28 ASSSNRGTTNEKLF
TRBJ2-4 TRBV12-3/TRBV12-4 ASSLAGPENIQY
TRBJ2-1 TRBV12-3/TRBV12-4 ASLPLGSNEQF
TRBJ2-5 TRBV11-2 ASSLVLADQETQY
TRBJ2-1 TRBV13 ASSLGRGRMTYNEQF
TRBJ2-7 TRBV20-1 SARARGPSSYEQY
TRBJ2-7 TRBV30 AWSASTLEQY
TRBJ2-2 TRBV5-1 ASRGGLVVFTGELF
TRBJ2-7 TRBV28 ASSFPALALIPYEQY
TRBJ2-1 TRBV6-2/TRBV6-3 ASTPIWGDSYNEQF
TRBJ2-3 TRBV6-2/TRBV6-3 ASSYSTSGTTDTQY
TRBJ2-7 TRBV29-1 SVVRMFPYEQY
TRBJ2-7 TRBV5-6 ASSLGGSPIIYEQY
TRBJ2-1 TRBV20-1 SASRSGRDYNEQF
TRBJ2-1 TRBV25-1 ASSESGQYNEQF
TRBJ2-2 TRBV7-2 ASSLAPFGTGELF
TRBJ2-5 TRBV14 ASSQDPGQGTQY
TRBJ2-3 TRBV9 ASSLLAGGQDTQY
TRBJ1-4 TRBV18 ASSPQGATNEKLF
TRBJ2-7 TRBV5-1 ASSLAYETTYEQY
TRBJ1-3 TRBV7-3 ASGRDYSGNTIY
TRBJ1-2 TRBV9 ASSPNRALGGYT
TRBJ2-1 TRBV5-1 ASSLVQGAGEQF
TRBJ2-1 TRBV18 ASSTKTGAPKVEQF
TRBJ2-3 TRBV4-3 ASSQEGGRGLTDTQY
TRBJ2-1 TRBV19 ASSGPVDPRNHEQF
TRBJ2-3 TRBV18 ASSPEEGAGDTQY
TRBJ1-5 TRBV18 ASSPVGAQPQH
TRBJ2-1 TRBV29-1 SVEELWDRDVGSYNEQF
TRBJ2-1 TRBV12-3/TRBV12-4 ATPIGDNEQF
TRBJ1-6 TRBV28 ATHGPGQGRSPLH
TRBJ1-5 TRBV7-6 ASSLGVFQPQH
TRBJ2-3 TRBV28 ASSLKTSTDTQY
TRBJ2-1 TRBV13 ASSTVRTYNEQF
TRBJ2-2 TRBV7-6 ASGRLAGDGELF
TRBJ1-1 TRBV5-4 ASSPFGGGRTEAF
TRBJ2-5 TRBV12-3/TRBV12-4 ASSLGGGLGETQY
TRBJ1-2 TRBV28 ASSQGSRATYT
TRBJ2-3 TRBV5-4 ASSLLALAGSTDTQY
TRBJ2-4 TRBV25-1 ASSDPLGGKNIQY
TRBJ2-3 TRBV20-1 SATRFGGLTDTQY
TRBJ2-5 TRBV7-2 ASSRDRQETQY
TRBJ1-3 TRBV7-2 ASREGGSGNTIY
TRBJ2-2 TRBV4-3 ASSEDRVVNTGELF
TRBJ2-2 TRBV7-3 ASSLKLAGELF
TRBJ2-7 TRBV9 ASSVGGAGDEQY
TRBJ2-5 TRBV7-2 ASSLLAGSETQY
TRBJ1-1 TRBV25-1 ASSELGQGPTEAF
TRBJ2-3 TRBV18 ASSSEPTGRDTQY
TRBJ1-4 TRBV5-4 ASSTPERGNEKLF